This TCR beta chain comes out of a study of early T cells in non-severe SARS-CoV-2 infection. Molecules of cDNA were individually given unique molecular identifiers that were attached to them. Each CDR3 protein is one row after TCRdb ran MiXCR on the 5' RACE reads. The sample has 120,000 or so distinct CDR3 sequences; roughly 12% are singletons. The CDR3 is 17 amino acids. Losses at the gene ends were 5 bases for V and 0 bases for J; bases not matched to a gene: 9. The chain couples TRBV12-3 or TRBV12-4 to TRBJ2-1; TRBD2 matches at 8 bases. This specimen consisted of whole blood, obtained at baseline. The clonotype originates from an adult who was a healthcare worker with PCR-confirmed SARS-CoV-2 infection or an uninfected control (not recorded which). This CDR3 is CASSRNSGKFSYNEQFF. The CDR3 DNA reads TGTGCCAGCAGTCGGAATAGCGGGAAATTCTCCTACAATGAGCAGTTCTTC.